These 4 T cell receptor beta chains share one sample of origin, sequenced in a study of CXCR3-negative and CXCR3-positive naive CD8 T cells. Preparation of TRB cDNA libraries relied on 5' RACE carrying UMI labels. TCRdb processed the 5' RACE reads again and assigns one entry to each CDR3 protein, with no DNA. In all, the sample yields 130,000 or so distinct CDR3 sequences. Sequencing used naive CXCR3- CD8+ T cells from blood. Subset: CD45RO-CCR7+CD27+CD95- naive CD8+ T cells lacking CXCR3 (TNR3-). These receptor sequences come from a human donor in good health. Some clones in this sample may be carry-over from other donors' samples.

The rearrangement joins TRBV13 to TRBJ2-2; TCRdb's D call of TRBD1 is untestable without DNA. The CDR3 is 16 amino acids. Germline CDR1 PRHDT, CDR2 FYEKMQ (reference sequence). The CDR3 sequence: CASSLFAREITGELFF.

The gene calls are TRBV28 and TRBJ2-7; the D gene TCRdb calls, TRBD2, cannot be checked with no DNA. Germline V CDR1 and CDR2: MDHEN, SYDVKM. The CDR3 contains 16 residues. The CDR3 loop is CASSYLAGGVYHEQYF.

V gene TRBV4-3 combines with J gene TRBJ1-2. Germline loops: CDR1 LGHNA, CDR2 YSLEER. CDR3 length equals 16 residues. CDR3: CASSQVLRPWNYGYTF.

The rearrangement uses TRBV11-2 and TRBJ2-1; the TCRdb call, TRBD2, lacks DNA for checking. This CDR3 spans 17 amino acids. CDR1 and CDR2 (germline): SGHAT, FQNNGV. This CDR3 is CASSSRGSGGDHNEQFF.